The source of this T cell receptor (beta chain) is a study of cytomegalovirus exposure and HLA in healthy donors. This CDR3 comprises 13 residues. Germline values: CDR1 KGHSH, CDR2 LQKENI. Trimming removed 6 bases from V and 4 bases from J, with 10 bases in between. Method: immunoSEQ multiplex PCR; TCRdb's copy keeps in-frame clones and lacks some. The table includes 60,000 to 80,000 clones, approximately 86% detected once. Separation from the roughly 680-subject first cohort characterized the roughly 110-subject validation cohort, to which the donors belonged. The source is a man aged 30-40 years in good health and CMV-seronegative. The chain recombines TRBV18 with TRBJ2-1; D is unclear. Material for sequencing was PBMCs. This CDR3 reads CASSLSFYNEQFF. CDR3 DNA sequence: TGTGCCAGCTCGCTTAGCTTTTACAATGAGCAGTTCTTC.